This paragraph reports one T cell receptor (beta chain). Its matching antigen is unknown. The library labeled individual cDNA molecules by adding unique molecular identifiers to them. TCRdb re-called the 5' RACE reads with MiXCR, one entry per CDR3 protein. This sample carries around 82,000 distinct CDR3 sequences, 6% to 8.5% of them seen once, and the ten largest clones take around 2%. This sample is drawn from a study of human T cells and chemical hapten exposure. Whole-study results and caveats: No change in TCRs above 1 in 1000 frequency was produced by DPC sensitization.

Total RNA was isolated from unfractionated whole blood. The origin of this receptor is a male donor in good health.

In DNA, the CDR3 is TGTGCCAGCAGCTTGGATGTTAGGCAGGGGGCCTCTGAAGCTTTCTTT. It encodes CASSLDVRQGASEAFF. This chain links TRBV5-4 with TRBJ1-1, with 8 positions matching TRBD1. Germline trimming cut 0 bases from V and 6 bases from J; bases unmatched to any gene: 10. The CDR3 covers 16 residues. Germline V gene sequence: CDR1 SGHNT, CDR2 YYREEE (reference sequence).